This T cell receptor (beta chain) emerged from a study of a mutant IDH1 vaccine in newly diagnosed glioma. Study context: Before enrollment, the patients had been treated with radiotherapy alone, temozolomide alone, or both together. Most of them had received both. The study held visit V12 at week 35 and visit V13 at week 47. Study results and limitations: Altogether, approximately 93% of patients exhibited vaccine-induced immune responses.

Profiled with immunoSEQ multiplex PCR; TCRdb holds only in-frame clones, not every one. The sample consists of roughly 52,000 clones, around 80% of them appearing once. This clone was counted only a few times. Its cognate antigen is unknown. Germline loops: CDR1 SGHAT, CDR2 FQNNGV. Trimming pared 1 base from V and 1 base from J, leaving 2 bases between. The CDR3 has 13 amino acids. This sample's time point: week 35, safety follow-up. A single vaccine dose contained 300 ug of mutant IDH1 20-mer peptide, and topical imiquimod was used with it. This chain joins TRBV11-2 and TRBJ1-5; D is uncertain. Sequencing used PBMCs, obtained from a glioma patient whose treatment included an IDH1 peptide vaccine. The sequence was collected from a man aged 40-55 years with glioma. CDR3 nucleotides: TGTGCCAGCAGCTTAGCCAGCAATCAGCCCCAGCATTTT. Protein: CASSLASNQPQHF.